This T cell receptor beta chain was sequenced during a study of Graves' ophthalmopathy and Graves' hyperthyroidism. As for the study in general: Peripheral blood was gathered at first diagnosis, ahead of any treatment whatsoever.

No donor had other autoimmune disease, uncontrolled infection, pregnancy or lactation. The V gene end was trimmed by 3 bases and the J gene end by 5 bases; junction bases not matched to a gene: 2. The CDR3 is 13 amino acids. Germline V lookup: CDR1 SGHKS, CDR2 YYEKEE (reference sequence). RNA transcripts served as template for amplifying TCR beta CDR3 sequences. The workflow started with a first-round RT-PCR run with HTBI primers and then moved on to a second-round multiplex PCR. TCRdb used MiXCR to reprocess the multiplex PCR reads, holding one entry per CDR3 protein. Of 350,000 to 400,000 distinct CDR3 sequences listed, 15% are singletons. Only a few counts were recorded for this clonotype.

The TCR was taken from a woman between 18 and 29 years old with stable Graves' hyperthyroidism. J is TRBJ2-4 and V is TRBV5-5; 7 bases map to TRBD1. The specimen was peripheral blood. CDR3 DNA: TGTGCCAGCAGCTGGGGACAGCAAAACATTCAGTACTTC. Its protein product is CASSWGQQNIQYF.